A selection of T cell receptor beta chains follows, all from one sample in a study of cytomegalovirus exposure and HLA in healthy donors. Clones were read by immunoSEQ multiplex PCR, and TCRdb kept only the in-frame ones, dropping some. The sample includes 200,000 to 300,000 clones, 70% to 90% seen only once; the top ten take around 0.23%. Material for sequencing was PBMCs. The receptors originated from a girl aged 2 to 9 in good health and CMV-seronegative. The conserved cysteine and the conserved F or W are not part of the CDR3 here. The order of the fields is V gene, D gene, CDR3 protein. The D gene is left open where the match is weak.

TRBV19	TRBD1	ASSVQGKRVYGYT
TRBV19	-	ASSVQGNLADTQY
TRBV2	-	ASSPRDSSSYEQY
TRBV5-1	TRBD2	ASSLRTSGGLETQY
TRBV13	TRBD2	ASSLGTSGRATYNEQF
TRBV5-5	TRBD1	ASSKLQGEYGGYT
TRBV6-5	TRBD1	ASSPQGAKAF
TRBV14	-	ASSHRDFLYGYT
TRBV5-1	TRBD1	ASSTTGTAYNEQF
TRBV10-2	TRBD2	ASTEGVAGGLI
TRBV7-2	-	ASSLYYEQY
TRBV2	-	ASSVQGTYEQY
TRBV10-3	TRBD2	AISEKTVGGGGTQY
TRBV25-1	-	ASSELNYGYT
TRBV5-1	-	ASSFGGGSTDTQY
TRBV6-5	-	ASSEQGGDQPQH
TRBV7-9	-	ASSLRSGELF
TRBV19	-	ASSMVSGNRHTQY
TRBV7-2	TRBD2	ASSPPRAGGSYNEQF
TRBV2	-	ASRTLGGYNEQF
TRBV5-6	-	ASSLGAGGETQY
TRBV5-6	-	ASSPQSYEQY
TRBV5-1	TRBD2	ASSSGGTQY
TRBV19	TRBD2	ASSRLAGGKNIQY
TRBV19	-	ASSTPEGRSNQPQH
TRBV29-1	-	SVEVQHQPGSYEQY
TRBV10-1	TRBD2	ASGTGTSGRNEQF
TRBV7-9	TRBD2	ASSSIERGVYYEQY
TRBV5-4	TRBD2	ASSYSGGDTGELF
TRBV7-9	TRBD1	ASSLQGVYEQY
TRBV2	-	ASSEFRETQY
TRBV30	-	AWSRMNTEAF
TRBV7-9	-	ASSFQGGENNEQF
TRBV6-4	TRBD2	ASSVGTSGKNEQF
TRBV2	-	ASTGLRGEQY
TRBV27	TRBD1	ASSPGQGRLSGNTIY
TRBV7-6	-	ASSRITGNTEAF